These 14 T cell receptor beta chains were sequenced from one sample in a study of blood T cells in healthy people across ages (dated by TCRdb to 2014 to 2015). Libraries were constructed by 5' RACE. Sequencing instrument: Illumina HiSeq 2500. A second roughly 6 to 11 cycle PCR used a sample-barcoded 5' primer and a J-beta primer mix. TCRdb trimmed the raw reads at Q25, called clones with MiXCR and kept productive beta chains. When rows share a CDR3 protein, they turn into one entry using the most common DNA and genes. This sample comprises about 1,500,000 distinct CDR3 sequences, about 43% of them detected only once. Roughly 7.9% of the sample belongs to the ten largest clones. Material: blood. These receptors all come from a woman aged 18-30 years in good health.

The chain combines TRBV6-6 with TRBJ1-5; no reliable D call. V was pared by 6 bases and J by 6 bases, with 18 bases between. The CDR3 sequence is 15 residues long. Per germline, CDR1 MNHNY and CDR2 SVGAGI (reference sequence). The CDR3 sequence is CASSSDTGRRQPQHF. The CDR3 bases are TGTGCCAGCAGCTCCGACACGGGGAGGCGTCAGCCCCAGCATTTT.

J is TRBJ2-5 and V is TRBV4-2; D remains unclear. The end of the DNA is better explained by TRBJ2-7, so the J call may be wrong. The CDR3 has 15 residues. Per germline, CDR1 LGHNA and CDR2 YNFKEQ. CDR3 amino acids: CASSREIPYGYEQYF. In nucleotides, the CDR3 is TGTGCCAGCAGCCGAGAAATCCCTTACGGCTACGAGCAGTACTTC.

V usage is TRBV2 and J usage is TRBJ2-7; 7 positions match TRBD1. This CDR3 is 15 amino acids long. Germline CDR1 SNHLY, CDR2 FYNNEI. The V and J ends lost 7 bases and 4 bases, in that order; junction bases with no gene match: 13. CDR3 coding DNA: TGTGCCAGCACCGGCAGGGGGACAGACCCGTACGAGCAGTACTTC. Its translation: CASTGRGTDPYEQYF. Based on the CDR3 plus reference TRBV2 and TRBJ2-7, the full variable domain is EPEVTQTPSHQVTQMGQEVILRCVPISNHLYFYWYRQILGQKVEFLVSFYNNEISEKSEIFDDQFSVERPDGSNFTLKIRSTKLEDSAMYFCASTGRGTDPYEQYFGPGTRLTVT.

This chain uses TRBV4-1 with TRBJ2-1, with D possibly TRBD2 on 5 matching bases. Germline V CDR1 and CDR2: MGHRA, YSYEKL. V gave up 1 base and J gave up 5 bases, with 18 bases separating them. This CDR3 contains 17 residues. The CDR3 region is CASSQVKRDQADNEQFF. The CDR3 DNA reads TGCGCCAGCAGCCAAGTTAAGAGGGATCAGGCTGACAATGAGCAGTTCTTC.

CDR3 amino acids: CSAIPNTDTQYF. The CDR3 DNA reads as TGCAGTGCCATACCGAACACAGATACGCAGTATTTT. This chain links TRBV20-1 with TRBJ2-3; D call uncertain. Between the trimmed V and J ends, which lost 6 bases and 2 bases, there was a span of 9 bases. Germline V gene data show CDR1 as DFQATT and CDR2 as SNEGSKA (reference sequence). This CDR3 is built from 12 residues.

The sample holds a few counts of this clonotype. The chain links TRBV5-1 to TRBJ1-1; no definite D call. The ends were cut back, 2 bases at V and 0 bases at J, with 5 bases in the middle. Germline CDR1 and CDR2: SGHRS and YFSETQ. This CDR3 has 13 amino acids. The CDR3 loop reads CASSFALNTEAFF. In nucleotides, the CDR3 is TGCGCCAGCAGCTTCGCACTGAACACTGAAGCTTTCTTT.

The V gene is TRBV19, the J gene TRBJ2-7, with 7 bases that match TRBD2. J was trimmed by 5 bases and V by 2 bases; bases with no gene match: 6. The CDR3 runs to 14 residues. CDR1 LNHDA and CDR2 SQIVND come from the germline V gene (reference sequence). The CDR3 DNA is TGTGCCAGTAGTATACAGCGGGGTTCCGACGAGCAGTACTTC. This translates into CASSIQRGSDEQYF.

Here the CDR3 reads CASSRQKFGEQYF. The CDR3 DNA reads TGTGCCAGCAGTCGTCAGAAATTCGGCGAGCAGTACTTC. The rearrangement joins TRBV12-3 or TRBV12-4 to TRBJ2-7, with D hard to call. The CDR3 is made up of 13 amino acids. V was cut by 5 bases and J by 6 bases, with 14 bases left in between.

The chain is built from TRBV7-3 and TRBJ1-6; D remains ambiguous. CDR1 SGHTA and CDR2 FQGTGA come from the germline V gene. V lost 0 bases and J 7 bases, leaving 10 bases between the germline ends. This CDR3 spans 15 amino acids. CDR3 DNA sequence: TGTGCCAGCAGCTTAACGTTCTCCGGGAATTCACCCCTCCACTTT. It encodes CASSLTFSGNSPLHF.

The table lists this clonotype with a few counts. The V call is TRBV3-1, the J call TRBJ1-4; perhaps TRBD1 as D (6 bases). Trimming took 0 bases from V and 7 from J, leaving 24 bases between them. CDR1 is LGHDT, CDR2 YNNKEL, per germline (reference sequence). The CDR3 runs to 19 residues. CDR3 amino acids: CASSQEWSPAGRGFEKLFF. CDR3 bases: TGTGCCAGCAGCCAAGAATGGTCTCCTGCGGGCAGGGGCTTTGAAAAACTGTTTTTT.

The chain links TRBV12-3 or TRBV12-4 to TRBJ2-3; 8 nucleotides match TRBD1. V lost 4 bases to trimming and J lost 3 bases; unmatched junction nucleotides: 3. CDR3 size: 14 residues. This chain's CDR3 is CASSWTGRTDTQYF. DNA for the CDR3: TGTGCCAGCAGTTGGACAGGGAGGACAGATACGCAGTATTTT.

The rearrangement joins TRBV7-6 to TRBJ2-1; 9 bases align to TRBD2. The CDR3 is 19 residues long. V dropped 1 base and J dropped 5; count of bases not matched to a gene: 15. Germline loops: CDR1 SGHVS, CDR2 FNYEAQ. The CDR3 loop is CASSLEYPTSGGGNNEQFF. Written as DNA, the CDR3 is TGTGCCAGCAGCTTAGAGTACCCGACTAGCGGAGGGGGAAACAATGAGCAGTTCTTC.

A few counts support this clonotype. The V gene is TRBV7-9, the J gene TRBJ2-1, with 9 bases fitting TRBD2. This CDR3 region has 14 residues. V lost 11 bases to trimming and J lost 7 bases; unmatched junction nucleotides: 12. Germline CDR1 is SEHNR and CDR2 is FQNEAQ (reference sequence). CDR3 nucleotide sequence: TGTGCCGGGACTTTAGCGGGAGTAACGAATGAGCAGTTCTTC. Amino acid sequence: CAGTLAGVTNEQFF.

V usage is TRBV7-9 and J usage is TRBJ2-1; perhaps TRBD1 as D (5 bases). Germline loops: CDR1 SEHNR, CDR2 FQNEAQ (reference sequence). V lost 5 bases, J lost 2 bases, and 16 bases lay in between. This CDR3 contains 16 residues. This chain's CDR3 is CASSPTDRKTYNEQFF. CDR3 nucleotides: TGTGCCAGCAGCCCCACCGACAGAAAAACCTACAATGAGCAGTTCTTC.